The 23 T cell receptor beta chains below all came from one sample that was sequenced in a study of blood T cell repertoires in COVID-19. Assay: immunoSEQ multiplex PCR; the TCRdb copy retains only in-frame clones and omits some. Among about 250,000 clones, around 85% were seen once, and the ten largest hold around 8.9%. Sequenced: peripheral blood. The receptors come from a man older than 75 with acute or convalescent COVID-19.

This clone was seen more than once but under ten times. This same CDR3 is encoded by further DNA sequences in the sample. This rearrangement joins TRBV28 to TRBJ1-3, with a weak D call TRBD1 (5 bases). Germline-derived CDR1 and CDR2 are MDHEN and SYDVKM. The length of the CDR3 is 13 residues. Trimming pared 3 bases from V and 4 bases from J, leaving 7 bases between. In DNA, the CDR3 is TGTGCCAGCAGTTTCAGGGTCGGAAACACCATATATTTT. Amino acid sequence: CASSFRVGNTIYF.

CDR3 nucleotides: TGTGCCAGCAGTTACCTGGGACAGCGCAATCAGCCCCAGCATTTT. Translating gives CASSYLGQRNQPQHF. The chain joins TRBV6-2 or TRBV6-3 to TRBJ1-5; 7 positions agree with TRBD1. V shed 2 bases, J shed 2 bases, and the junction held 3 bases outside the gene matches. CDR3 size: 15 residues. The germline gives CDR1 MNHEY, CDR2 SVGEGT.

The table lists this clone with a few counts. This chain connects TRBV19 to TRBJ1-5, with 7 bases lining up with TRBD1. Losses at the gene ends were 1 base for V and 3 bases for J; bases not matched to a gene: 3. From germline, CDR1 is LNHDA and CDR2 SQIVND (reference sequence). This CDR3 has 15 amino acids. CDR3 sequence: CASSIGGGDNQPQHF. CDR3 sequence (DNA): TGTGCCAGTAGTATAGGAGGGGGCGACAATCAGCCCCAGCATTTT.

The chain joins TRBV6-2 or TRBV6-3 to TRBJ2-7; no reliable D call. The CDR3 has 12 amino acids. Germline V gives CDR1 MNHEY, CDR2 SVGEGT. V was cut by 6 bases and J by 6 bases, with 12 bases left in between. The DNA for the CDR3 is TGTGCCAGCAGCTCAGGTCCTCGCGAGCAGTACTTC. This sequence encodes CASSSGPREQYF.

The chain joins TRBV2 to TRBJ2-2, with TRBD2 as a possible D gene (6 bases). The CDR3 is 14 amino acids. The germline V and J ends were trimmed by 8 bases and 0 bases, with 10 bases remaining between them. CDR1 and CDR2 from the germline V gene are SNHLY and FYNNEI. CDR3 region: CASGGNSNTGELFF. The CDR3 nucleotides are TGTGCCAGCGGGGGGAATTCGAACACCGGGGAGCTGTTTTTT.

The chain employs TRBV29-1 and TRBJ2-1, with 9 bases matching TRBD2. There are 14 residues in the CDR3. Germline trimming cut 6 bases from V and 2 bases from J; bases unmatched to any gene: 5. The germline V gene has CDR1 SQVTM and CDR2 ANQGSEA. The chain's CDR3 is CSVGLARPYNEQFF. The CDR3 region has the DNA TGCAGCGTCGGACTAGCGAGACCCTACAATGAGCAGTTCTTC.

The chain couples TRBV28 to TRBJ1-1; 8 nucleotides match TRBD1. CDR1 MDHEN and CDR2 SYDVKM come from the germline V gene. Trimming removed 3 bases from V and 1 base from J; junction bases left unmatched: 19. The CDR3 contains 20 residues. CDR3 nucleotide sequence: TGTGCCAGCAGTTTGTACAGGGGGTTGAAAGTAATGAGTAGGAACACTGAAGCTTTCTTT. Its translation is CASSLYRGLKVMSRNTEAFF. The full variable domain, with the rest looked up from reference TRBV28 and TRBJ1-1, is DVKVTQSSRYLVKRTGEKVFLECVQDMDHENMFWYRQDPGLGLRLIYFSYDVKMKEKGDIPEGYSVSREKKERFSLILESASTNQTSMYLCASSLYRGLKVMSRNTEAFFGQGTRLTVV.

This clone was observed once. The gene calls are TRBV3-1 (or the pseudogene TRBV3-2) and TRBJ1-6; 8 nucleotides align to TRBD1. The V gene's germline CDR1 is LGHDT and CDR2 YNNKEL (reference sequence). The CDR3 extends over 14 amino acids. V was pared by 7 bases and J by 6 bases, with 5 bases of the junction left unmatched. In nucleotides, the CDR3 is TGTGCCAGCACGGACAGGGCAACTAATTCACCCCTCCACTTT. Its translation is CASTDRATNSPLHF.

The CDR3 sequence is CASSRHPRGNQPQHF. CDR3 nucleotide sequence: TGTGCCAGCAGCCGACACCCGCGCGGCAATCAGCCCCAGCATTTT. V and J are TRBV2 and TRBJ1-5; D is uncertain. This CDR3 has 15 residues. Trimming pared 6 bases from V and 2 bases from J, leaving 14 bases between. From germline, CDR1 is SNHLY and CDR2 FYNNEI.

The V call is TRBV5-1, the J call TRBJ2-2; no clear D gene. From germline, CDR1 is SGHRS and CDR2 YFSETQ. Trimming shortened V by 1 base and J by 2 bases, and 3 bases separated the two germline ends. CDR3 length: 13 amino acids. DNA for the CDR3: TGCGCCAGCAGCTTGACTAACACCGGGGAGCTGTTTTTT. The encoded protein is CASSLTNTGELFF.

CDR3 DNA sequence: TGCGCCAGCAGCTTCGGGGGAAACAATGAGCAGTTCTTC. It yields the protein CASSFGGNNEQFF. The chain employs TRBV5-1 and TRBJ2-1; maybe TRBD2 (6 bases). V was shortened by 2 bases and J by 5 bases, with 8 bases between the two germline ends. The CDR3 has 13 amino acids. Germline V gene sequence: CDR1 SGHRS, CDR2 YFSETQ.

CDR3: CASSLGPSGSDEQYF. CDR3 in DNA: TGTGCCAGCAGCTTGGGTCCTAGCGGGAGCGACGAGCAGTACTTC. The V gene is TRBV5-4, the J gene TRBJ2-7, with 10 bases identical to TRBD2. Germline-derived CDR1 and CDR2 are SGHNT and YYREEE (reference sequence). With V trimmed by 0 bases and J by 5 bases, 5 bases remained unmatched. There are 15 residues in the CDR3.

The DNA for the CDR3 is TGCGCCACCGCAGGGTTAAGCCATCAAGAGCCCCAGCATTTT. Translated: CATAGLSHQEPQHF. The J gene is TRBJ1-5, the V gene TRBV10-2; possible D gene TRBD1, 5 bases. V gave up 10 bases and J gave up 8 bases, with 21 bases separating them. The germline V gene has CDR1 WSHSY and CDR2 SAAADI. The CDR3 is 14 residues long.

The rearrangement uses TRBV24-1 and TRBJ2-3; 15 bases map to TRBD2. The V gene end was trimmed by 4 bases and the J gene end by 5 bases; junction bases not matched to a gene: 9. The CDR3 spans 18 residues. The germline gives CDR1 KGHDR, CDR2 SFDVKD. DNA of the CDR3: TGTGCCACCAGTGACGATAGGACTAGCGGGGGGGCCAGAGATACGCAGTATTTT. Translating it yields CATSDDRTSGGARDTQYF.

The V call is TRBV28, the J call TRBJ1-2; D perhaps matches TRBD1 (6 bases). The length of the CDR3 is 15 residues. Germline CDR1 MDHEN, CDR2 SYDVKM. Between the trimmed V and J ends, which lost 5 bases and 4 bases, there was a span of 17 bases. The CDR3 sequence: CASSLGTRGIYGYTF. The CDR3 DNA reads as TGTGCCAGCAGTCTGGGGACGAGGGGGATCTATGGCTACACCTTC.

The chain has TRBV3-1 (or the pseudogene TRBV3-2) and TRBJ1-2; 7 positions agree with TRBD1. V lost 5 bases to trimming and J lost 4 bases; unmatched junction nucleotides: 4. The CDR3 is made up of 13 amino acids. CDR1 and CDR2 from the germline V gene are LGHDT and YNNKEL (reference sequence). The CDR3 DNA reads as TGTGCCAGCAGCTTGGGACAGATCTATGGCTACACCTTC. The encoded protein is CASSLGQIYGYTF.

This chain connects TRBV10-2 to TRBJ2-3; 8 bases are a match to TRBD2. Germline loops: CDR1 WSHSY, CDR2 SAAADI. CDR3 length: 18 residues. V lost 0 bases and J lost 0; bases outside the gene matches: 8. CDR3 coding DNA: TGCGCCAGCAGTGAGTCGATATTAGCGGGGCCTAGCACAGATACGCAGTATTTT. This encodes CASSESILAGPSTDTQYF.

This clone was detected a few times. This rearrangement joins TRBV27 to TRBJ1-6; a weak D match, TRBD1 (6 bases). Trimming pared 3 bases from V and 10 bases from J, leaving 19 bases between. The CDR3 covers 16 residues. CDR1 and CDR2 (germline): MNHEY, SMNVEV (reference sequence). CDR3 loop: CASSFGRGGRLSPLHF. In DNA form, the CDR3 reads TGTGCCAGCAGTTTCGGGCGGGGGGGGCGATTGTCACCCCTCCACTTT.

This clone was counted once. This sequence joins TRBV28 and TRBJ2-7; 12 bases are shared with TRBD2. The V and J ends lost 5 bases and 5 bases, in that order; junction bases with no gene match: 22. The germline V gene encodes CDR1 MDHEN and CDR2 SYDVKM. The CDR3 sequence is 20 residues long. CDR3 coding DNA: TGTGCCAGCAGTCTGGCCAGGGGGCGCGCTAGCGGGGGGGCCAGAAACGAGCAGTACTTC. It specifies CASSLARGRASGGARNEQYF.

A word on this clone: A junction end diverges from the germline sequence, so it may reflect a read error. The chain uses TRBV6-6 and TRBJ2-7; TRBD1 is a possible D gene (5 bases). CDR1 and CDR2 from the germline V gene are MNHNY and SVGAGI (reference sequence). The CDR3 sequence is 13 residues long. The CDR3 bases are TGTGCCAGCAGATACTTGGGGCCCTACGAGCAGTACTTC. Its translation: CASRYLGPYEQYF.

The chain uses TRBV29-1 and TRBJ1-5, with TRBD1 matching 8 bases. The trim removed 7 bases at V and 2 bases at J, leaving 4 bases unmatched. This CDR3 region has 13 residues. Germline assignment: CDR1 SQVTM and CDR2 ANQGSEA. The CDR3 is CSAQGARNQPQHF. CDR3 coding DNA: TGCAGCGCCCAGGGGGCCCGCAATCAGCCCCAGCATTTT. The whole variable domain, filled in from reference TRBV29-1 and TRBJ1-5, reads SAVISQKPSRDICQRGTSLTIQCQVDSQVTMMFWYRQQPGQSLTLIATANQGSEATYESGFVIDKFPISRPNLTFSTLTVSNMSPEDSSIYLCSAQGARNQPQHFGDGTRLSIL.

In its sample, this clone was seen a few times. This chain joins TRBV5-5 and TRBJ2-5, with TRBD2 matching 14 bases. The CDR3 loop spans 20 amino acids. The V gene's germline CDR1 is SGHKS and CDR2 YYEKEE (reference sequence). The trim removed 2 bases at V and 2 bases at J, leaving 14 bases unmatched. The CDR3 protein is CASSFSTGLAGAPGQETQYF. CDR3 in DNA: TGTGCCAGCAGCTTTTCTACGGGACTAGCGGGAGCCCCGGGTCAAGAGACCCAGTACTTC.

This clone was observed a handful of times. CDR3 DNA sequence: TGTGCCAGCAAATGGACAGGGCTTGGAAACACCATATATTTT. This sequence encodes CASKWTGLGNTIYF. This chain links TRBV2 with TRBJ1-3; 8 nucleotides agree with TRBD1. Germline V gives CDR1 SNHLY, CDR2 FYNNEI. V was clipped by 7 bases and J by 3 bases; unmatched bases: 5. The CDR3 sequence is 14 residues long.